The clone carrying this TCR beta chain was detected only once. As yet, its antigen is unknown. This could be a read error, since a much larger clone is one nucleotide away. The data originate from a study of Graves' ophthalmopathy and Graves' hyperthyroidism. Study-wide findings and caveats: Blood repertoires reportedly contained most expanded thyroid clonotypes above 0.001 frequency.

Germline CDR1 reads DFQATT; CDR2 reads SNEGSKA (reference sequence). The CDR3 has 12 amino acids. The V and J ends lost 2 bases and 5 bases respectively, with 9 bases between them. RNA transcripts provided the template for amplifying TCR beta CDR3 regions. RT-PCR in the first round used HTBI primers; a second-round multiplex PCR followed. TCRdb ran MiXCR on the multiplex PCR reads and lists one entry per CDR3 protein. The sample has 900,000 to 1,200,000 distinct CDR3 sequences; 35% to 40% are singletons. The material sequenced was peripheral blood or thyroid tissue (not recorded which). The rearrangement joins TRBV20-1 to TRBJ2-5, with a possible D match to TRBD2 (5 bases). This TCR was sampled from an adult man with Graves' hyperthyroidism. The chain's CDR3 is CSARPPGETQYF. The CDR3 nucleotides read TGCAGTGCTAGACCCCCGGGGGAGACCCAGTACTTC.